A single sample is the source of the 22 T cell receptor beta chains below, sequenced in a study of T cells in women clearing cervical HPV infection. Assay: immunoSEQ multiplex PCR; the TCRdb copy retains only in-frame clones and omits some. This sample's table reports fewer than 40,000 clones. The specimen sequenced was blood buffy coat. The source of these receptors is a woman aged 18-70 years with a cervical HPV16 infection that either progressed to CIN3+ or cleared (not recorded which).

The part of the CDR3 DNA that was read is TGTGCCAGCAGGTTTCAAAGGGATGAG. Translating gives CASRFQRDE. The complete CDR3 sequence is CASRFQRDEQFF. The chain combines TRBV2 with TRBJ2-1; no definite D call. With the read ending 3 residues before the CDR3 end, the germline J gene is used to fill in that end. Germline V gene sequence: CDR1 SNHLY, CDR2 FYNNEI. CDR3 size: 12 residues. Trimming left V 6 bases short and J 8 bases short, with 11 bases between.

The chain's CDR3 is CASSLGWTSGGTAKNIQYF. The sequenced CDR3 bases are TGCGCCAGCAGCTTGGGCTGGACTAGCGGGGGGACTGCCAAAAACATT. The chain has TRBV5-1 and TRBJ2-4; TRBD2 matches 14 bases. Coverage ceases 3 residues before the CDR3 finishes, and the germline J gene fills in the end. The germline V gene has CDR1 SGHRS and CDR2 YFSETQ. Trimming at V came to 0 bases and at J to 1 base, leaving 6 bases not matched to a gene. This CDR3 is built from 19 residues.

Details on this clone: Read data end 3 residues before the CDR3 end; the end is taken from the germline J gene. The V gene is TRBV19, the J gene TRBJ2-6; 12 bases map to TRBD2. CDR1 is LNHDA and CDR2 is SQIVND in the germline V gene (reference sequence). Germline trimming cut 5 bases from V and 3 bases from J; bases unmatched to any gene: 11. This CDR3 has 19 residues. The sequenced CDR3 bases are TGTGCCAGTAGTGGCAAGTCCCTAGCGGGGGGGCTTGGGGCCAACGTC. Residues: CASSGKSLAGGLGANV. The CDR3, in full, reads CASSGKSLAGGLGANVLTF.

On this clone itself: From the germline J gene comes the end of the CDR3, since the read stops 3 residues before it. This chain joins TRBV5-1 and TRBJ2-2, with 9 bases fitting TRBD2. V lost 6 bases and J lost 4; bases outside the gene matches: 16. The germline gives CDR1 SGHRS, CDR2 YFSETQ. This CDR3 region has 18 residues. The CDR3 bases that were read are TGCGCCAGCAAGATTTCGGGCGGGGGGGCCCGGGTCACCGGGGAG. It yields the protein CASKISGGGARVTGE. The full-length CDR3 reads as CASKISGGGARVTGELFF.

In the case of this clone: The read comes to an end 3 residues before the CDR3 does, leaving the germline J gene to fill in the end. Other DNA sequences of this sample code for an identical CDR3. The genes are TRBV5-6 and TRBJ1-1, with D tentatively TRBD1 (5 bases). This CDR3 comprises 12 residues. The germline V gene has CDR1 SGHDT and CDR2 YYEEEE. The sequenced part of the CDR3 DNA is TGTGCCAGCAGCTTGGCCGAGACAGAG. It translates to CASSLAETE. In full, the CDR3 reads CASSLAETEAFF.

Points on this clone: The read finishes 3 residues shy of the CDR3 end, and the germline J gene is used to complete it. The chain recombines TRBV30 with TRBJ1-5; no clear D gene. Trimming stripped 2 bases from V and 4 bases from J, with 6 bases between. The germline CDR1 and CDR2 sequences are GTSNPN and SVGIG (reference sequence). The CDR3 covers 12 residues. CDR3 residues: CAWSPSNQPQHF. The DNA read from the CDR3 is TGTGCCTGGAGTCCCTCGAATCAGCCC. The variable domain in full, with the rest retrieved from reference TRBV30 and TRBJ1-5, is SQTIHQWPATLVQPVGSPLSLECTVEGTSNPNLYWYRQAAGRGLQLLFYSVGIGQISSEVPQNLSASRPQDRQFILSSKKLLLSDSGFYLCAWSPSNQPQHFGDGTRLSIL.

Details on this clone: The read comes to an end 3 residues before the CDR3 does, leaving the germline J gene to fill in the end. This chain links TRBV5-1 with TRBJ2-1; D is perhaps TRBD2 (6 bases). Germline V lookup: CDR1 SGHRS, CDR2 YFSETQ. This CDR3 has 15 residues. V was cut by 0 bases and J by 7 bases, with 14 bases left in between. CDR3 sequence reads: CASSLAGVGENEQFF. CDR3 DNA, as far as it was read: TGCGCCAGCAGCTTGGCGGGGGTGGGGGAAAATGAG.

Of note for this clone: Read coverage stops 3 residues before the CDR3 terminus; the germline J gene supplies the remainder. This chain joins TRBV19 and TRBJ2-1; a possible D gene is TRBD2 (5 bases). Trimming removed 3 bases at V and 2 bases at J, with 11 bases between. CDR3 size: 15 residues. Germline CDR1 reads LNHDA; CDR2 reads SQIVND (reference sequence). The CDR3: CASSIPGGPYNEQFF. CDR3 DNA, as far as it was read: TGTGCCAGTAGTATCCCGGGCGGGCCCTACAATGAG.

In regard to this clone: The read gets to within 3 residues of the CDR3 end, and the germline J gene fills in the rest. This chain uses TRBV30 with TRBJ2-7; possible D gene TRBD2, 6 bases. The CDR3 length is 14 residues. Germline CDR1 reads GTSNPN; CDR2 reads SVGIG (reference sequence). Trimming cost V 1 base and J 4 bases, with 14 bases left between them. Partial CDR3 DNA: TGTGCCTGGAGTGAGGGGCGGGGTTTGTACGAG. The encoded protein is CAWSEGRGLYE. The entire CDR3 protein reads CAWSEGRGLYEQYF.

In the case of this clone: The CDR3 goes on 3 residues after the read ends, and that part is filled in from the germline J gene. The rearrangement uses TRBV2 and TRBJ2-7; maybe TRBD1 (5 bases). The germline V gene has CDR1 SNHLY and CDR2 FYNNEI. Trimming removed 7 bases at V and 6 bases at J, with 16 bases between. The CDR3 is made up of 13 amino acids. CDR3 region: CASKRTSLSEQYF. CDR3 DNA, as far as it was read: TGTGCCAGCAAACGGACATCGCTGAGCGAG.

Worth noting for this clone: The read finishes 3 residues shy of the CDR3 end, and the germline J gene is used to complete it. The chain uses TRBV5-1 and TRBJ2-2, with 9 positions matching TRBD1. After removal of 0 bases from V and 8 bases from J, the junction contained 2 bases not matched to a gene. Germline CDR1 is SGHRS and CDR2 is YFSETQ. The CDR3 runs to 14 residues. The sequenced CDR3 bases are TGCGCCAGCAGCTTGGTGGGACAGGGAGGGGAG. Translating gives CASSLVGQGGE. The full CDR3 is CASSLVGQGGELFF.

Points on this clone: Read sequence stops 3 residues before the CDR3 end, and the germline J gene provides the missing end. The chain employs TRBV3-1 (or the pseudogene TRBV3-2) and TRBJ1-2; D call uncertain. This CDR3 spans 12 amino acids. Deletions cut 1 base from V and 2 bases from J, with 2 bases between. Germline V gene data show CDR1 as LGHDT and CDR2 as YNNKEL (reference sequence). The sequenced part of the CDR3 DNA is TGTGCCAGCAGCCAAGTAAACTATGGC. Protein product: CASSQVNYG. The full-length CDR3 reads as CASSQVNYGYTF.

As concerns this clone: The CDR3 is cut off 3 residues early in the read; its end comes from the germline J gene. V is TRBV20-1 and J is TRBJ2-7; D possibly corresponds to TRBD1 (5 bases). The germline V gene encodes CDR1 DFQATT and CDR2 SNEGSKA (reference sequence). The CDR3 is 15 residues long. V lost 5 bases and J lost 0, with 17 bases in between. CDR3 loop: CSASGYQGSSYEQYF. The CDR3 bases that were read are TGCAGTGCTTCGGGTTACCAGGGTAGCTCCTACGAG.

The sequenced CDR3 bases are TGTGCCAGCAGCCAGGGGTGGGACCTCCAAGAGACC. This translates into CASSQGWDLQET. The full CDR3 protein is CASSQGWDLQETQYF. This rearrangement joins TRBV5-4 to TRBJ2-5, with D perhaps matching TRBD1 (6 bases). The read comes to an end 3 residues before the CDR3 does, leaving the germline J gene to fill in the end. With 4 bases removed from V and 1 base from J, the gap between germline ends came to 14 bases. The CDR3 sequence is 15 residues long. Germline loops: CDR1 SGHNT, CDR2 YYREEE (reference sequence).

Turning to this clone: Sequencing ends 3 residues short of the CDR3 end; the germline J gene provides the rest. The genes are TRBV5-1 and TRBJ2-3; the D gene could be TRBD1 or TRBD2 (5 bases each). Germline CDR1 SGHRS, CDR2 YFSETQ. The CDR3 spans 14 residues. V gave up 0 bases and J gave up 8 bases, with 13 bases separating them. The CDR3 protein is CASSLGQGGGTQYF. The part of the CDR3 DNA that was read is TGCGCCAGCAGCTTGGGTCAGGGTGGAGGTACG.

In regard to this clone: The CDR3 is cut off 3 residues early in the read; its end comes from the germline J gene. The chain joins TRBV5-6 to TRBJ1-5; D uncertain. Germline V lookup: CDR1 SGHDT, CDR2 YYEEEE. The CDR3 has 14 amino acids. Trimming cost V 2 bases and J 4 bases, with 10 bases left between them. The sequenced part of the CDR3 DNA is TGTGCCAGCAGCTTAGGCCAGGCAAATCAGCCC. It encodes CASSLGQANQP. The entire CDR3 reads CASSLGQANQPQHF.

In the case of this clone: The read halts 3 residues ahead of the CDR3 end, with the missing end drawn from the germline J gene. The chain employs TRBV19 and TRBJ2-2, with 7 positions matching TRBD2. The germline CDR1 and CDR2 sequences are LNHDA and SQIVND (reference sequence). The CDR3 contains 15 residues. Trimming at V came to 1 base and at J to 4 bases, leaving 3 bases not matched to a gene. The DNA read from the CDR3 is TGTGCCAGTAGTATAGGAGCGGGGCGCACCGGGGAG. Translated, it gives CASSIGAGRTGE. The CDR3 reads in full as CASSIGAGRTGELFF.

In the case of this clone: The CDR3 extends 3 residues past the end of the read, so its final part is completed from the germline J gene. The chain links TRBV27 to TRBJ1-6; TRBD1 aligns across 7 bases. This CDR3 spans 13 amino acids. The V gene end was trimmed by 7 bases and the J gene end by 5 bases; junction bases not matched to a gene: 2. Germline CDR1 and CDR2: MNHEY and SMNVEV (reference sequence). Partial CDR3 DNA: TGTGCCAGCAAGACAGGGAATAATTCACCC. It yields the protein CASKTGNNSP. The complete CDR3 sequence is CASKTGNNSPLHF.

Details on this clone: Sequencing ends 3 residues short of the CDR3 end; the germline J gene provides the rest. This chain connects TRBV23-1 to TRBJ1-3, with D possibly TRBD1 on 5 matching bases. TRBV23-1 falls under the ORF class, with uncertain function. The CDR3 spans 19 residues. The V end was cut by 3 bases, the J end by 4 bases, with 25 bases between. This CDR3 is CASSHPPRQQVAVGNTIYF. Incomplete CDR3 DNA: TGCGCCAGCAGTCACCCGCCGCGACAACAGGTTGCAGTAGGAAACACC.

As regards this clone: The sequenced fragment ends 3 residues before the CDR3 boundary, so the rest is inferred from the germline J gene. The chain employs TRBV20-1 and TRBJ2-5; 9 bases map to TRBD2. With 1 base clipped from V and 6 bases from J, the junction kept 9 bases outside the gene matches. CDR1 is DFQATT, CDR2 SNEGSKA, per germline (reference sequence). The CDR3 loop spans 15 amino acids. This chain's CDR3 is CSARGYETSGQTQYF. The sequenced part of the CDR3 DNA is TGCAGTGCTAGAGGCTACGAAACTAGCGGGCAGACC.

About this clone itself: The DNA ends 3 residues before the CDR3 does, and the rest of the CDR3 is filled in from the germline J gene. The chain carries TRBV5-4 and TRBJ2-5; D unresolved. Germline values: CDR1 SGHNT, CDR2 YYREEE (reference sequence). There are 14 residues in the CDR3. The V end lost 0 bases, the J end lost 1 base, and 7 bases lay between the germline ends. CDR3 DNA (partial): TGTGCCAGCAGCTTGGAAAGTAGCCAAGAGACC. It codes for CASSLESSQET. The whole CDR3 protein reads CASSLESSQETQYF.

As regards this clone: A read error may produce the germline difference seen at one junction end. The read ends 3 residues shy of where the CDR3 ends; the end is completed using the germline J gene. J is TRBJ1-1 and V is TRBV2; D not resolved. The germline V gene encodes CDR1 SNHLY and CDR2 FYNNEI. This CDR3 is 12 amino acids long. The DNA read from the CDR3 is TGTGCCAGCAGGGAAGAGGACACTGAA. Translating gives CASREEDTE. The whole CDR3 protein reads CASREEDTEAFF.